This T cell receptor beta chain was recorded in a study of response to subunit inactivated influenza vaccine. Regarding the study as a whole: Each seasonal influenza vaccination recruits few new T cells, the authors suggested.

TCRdb passed the RT-PCR reads through MiXCR, listing each CDR3 protein once. The sample lists over 400,000 distinct CDR3 sequences, 10% to 15% seen once, with around 13% in the top ten. In regard to this clonotype: Its antigen remains unknown.

Trimming pared 6 bases from V and 4 bases from J, leaving 13 bases between. Germline loops: CDR1 MNHEY, CDR2 SMNVEV (reference sequence). There are 14 residues in the CDR3. The receptor was derived from a man in his forties or fifties who received an inactivated influenza vaccine. The chain uses TRBV27 and TRBJ2-1, with D unclear. Sequencing was performed on PBMCs from blood, taken around seven weeks after vaccination. The CDR3 loop is CASSYGSVYNEQFF. In DNA, the CDR3 is TGTGCCAGCAGCTATGGGTCCGTATACAATGAGCAGTTCTTC.